This TCR beta chain was documented in a study of patients and donors after allogeneic stem cell transplantation. MiXCR was run by TCRdb on the RT-PCR reads, yielding one entry per CDR3 protein. The sample shows approximately 250,000 distinct CDR3 sequences, about 14% of them seen only once. The CDR3 contains 12 residues. Germline-derived CDR1 and CDR2 are MNHNS and SASEGT. The V end lost 0 bases, the J end lost 5 bases, and 3 bases lay between the germline ends. This clonotype was recorded many times. This receptor was identified in a human donor who was either an allogeneic HSCT recipient or a stem cell or donor lymphocyte infusion donor (not recorded which). It is not recorded whose cells these are; they may come from a transplant donor. The chain recombines TRBV6-1 with TRBJ2-3; D not certain. The sequencing input was blood, either unsorted or a sorted T cell fraction (not recorded which). CDR3 amino acids: CASSEALDTQYF. The CDR3 coding sequence is TGTGCCAGCAGTGAAGCGCTAGATACGCAGTATTTT.